Each of the 9 T cell receptor beta chains below was sequenced from the same sample in a study of blood T cells in healthy people across ages. The second PCR ran about 6 to 12 cycles with a sample-barcoded 5' primer and J-beta primers. In TCRdb, the 5' RACE reads were re-called with MiXCR into one record per CDR3 protein. The sample gives 1.5 million to 2 million distinct CDR3 sequences, roughly 52% of which show up once; 2% to 2.5% is in the top ten. The sample comprised blood. The receptor set was obtained from a woman aged 40-49 years in good health.

The V and J genes are TRBV20-1 and TRBJ1-2; D not certain. Trimming took off 6 bases at V and 8 bases at J, with 22 bases between the two ends. Germline-derived CDR1 and CDR2 are DFQATT and SNEGSKA (reference sequence). This CDR3 spans 14 amino acids. Here the CDR3 reads CSATTTPRADGYTF. The CDR3 coding sequence is TGCAGTGCCACAACCACTCCAAGGGCCGACGGCTACACCTTC.

V gene TRBV7-2 combines with J gene TRBJ2-1; 8 nucleotides line up with TRBD1. V gave up 2 bases and J gave up 13 bases; unmatched junction bases: 7. The CDR3 extends over 13 amino acids. In germline, CDR1 is SGHTA, CDR2 FQGNSA. CDR3 bases: TGTGCCAGCAGCTTAAGGGGACAGGACTTTCAGTTCTTC. It yields the protein CASSLRGQDFQFF.

V is TRBV24-1 and J is TRBJ2-5; TRBD1 might be the D (6 bases). The J call is uncertain, as TRBJ2-7 better fits the DNA end. Per the germline V gene, CDR1 is KGHDR and CDR2 is SFDVKD. This CDR3 has 17 amino acids. The CDR3 DNA reads TGTGCCACCAGTGCCACACCACGACAGGTGGGGGCCCACGAGCAGTACTTC. Its protein is CATSATPRQVGAHEQYF.

V and J are TRBV6-2 or TRBV6-3 and TRBJ1-2; D gene uncertain. Between the trimmed V and J ends, which lost 6 bases and 3 bases, there was a span of 14 bases. The CDR3 length is 14 residues. The germline V gene encodes CDR1 MNHEY and CDR2 SVGEGT. CDR3 protein: CASRPGRVDYGYTF. DNA of the CDR3: TGTGCCAGCAGACCCGGGAGAGTGGACTATGGCTACACCTTC.

The chain combines TRBV20-1 with TRBJ2-5; D call uncertain. Germline values: CDR1 DFQATT, CDR2 SNEGSKA (reference sequence). Trimming pared 1 base from V and 1 base from J, leaving 7 bases between. The CDR3 is made up of 13 amino acids. CDR3 sequence: CSARVASQETQYF. CDR3 nucleotide sequence: TGCAGTGCTAGAGTAGCCAGCCAAGAGACCCAGTACTTC.

This clonotype has a handful of counts. The rearrangement joins TRBV9 to TRBJ2-3, with 7 bases that match TRBD2. The V gene end was trimmed by 0 bases and the J gene end by 6 bases; junction bases not matched to a gene: 7. Germline V gene data show CDR1 as SGDLS and CDR2 as YYNGEE. This CDR3 is built from 15 residues. The CDR3, as DNA: TGTGCCAGCAGCGTAGAGCGGGATTGGAGGGATACGCAGTATTTT. Translation: CASSVERDWRDTQYF.

The chain has TRBV5-1 and TRBJ2-5; 12 bases are shared with TRBD2. The V segment lost 6 bases and the J segment 5 bases; nucleotides outside the gene matches: 8. Germline V lookup: CDR1 SGHRS, CDR2 YFSETQ. The CDR3 totals 15 residues. As DNA, the CDR3 is TGCGCCAGCACCAGACTAGCGGGGGCGGGGGAGACCCAGTACTTC. This sequence encodes CASTRLAGAGETQYF.

The chain links TRBV20-1 to TRBJ2-4; 15 bases are a match to TRBD2. Losses at the gene ends were 1 base for V and 7 bases for J; bases not matched to a gene: 5. There are 16 residues in the CDR3. The germline V gene encodes CDR1 DFQATT and CDR2 SNEGSKA (reference sequence). The CDR3, as DNA: TGCAGTGCTAGAGCCGGACTAGCGGGGGGGCATAACATTCAGTACTTC. Translating it yields CSARAGLAGGHNIQYF.

V and J are TRBV5-1 and TRBJ2-7, with 7 positions matching TRBD1. The germline CDR1 and CDR2 sequences are SGHRS and YFSETQ. CDR3 length: 16 amino acids. With 0 bases clipped from V and 4 bases from J, the junction kept 10 bases outside the gene matches. Here the CDR3 reads CASSLDLSGQLYEQYF. The DNA for the CDR3 is TGCGCCAGCAGCTTGGACCTATCGGGACAGTTATACGAGCAGTACTTC. Using reference TRBV5-1 and TRBJ2-7 for the parts outside the CDR3, the full variable domain is KAGVTQTPRYLIKTRGQQVTLSCSPISGHRSVSWYQQTPGQGLQFLFEYFSETQRNKGNFPGRFSGRQFSNSRSEMNVSTLELGDSALYLCASSLDLSGQLYEQYFGPGTRLTVT.